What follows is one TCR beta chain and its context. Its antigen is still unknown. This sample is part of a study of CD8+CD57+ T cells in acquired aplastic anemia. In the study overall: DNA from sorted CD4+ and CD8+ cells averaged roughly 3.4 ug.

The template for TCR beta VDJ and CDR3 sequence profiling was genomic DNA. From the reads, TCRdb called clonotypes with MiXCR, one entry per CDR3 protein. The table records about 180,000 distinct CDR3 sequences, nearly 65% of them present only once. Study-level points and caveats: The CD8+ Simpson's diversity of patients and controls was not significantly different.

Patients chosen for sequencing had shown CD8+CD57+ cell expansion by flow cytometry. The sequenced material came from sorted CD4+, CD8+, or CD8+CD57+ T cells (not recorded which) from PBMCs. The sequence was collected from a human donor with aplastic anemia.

CDR3 in amino acids: CSAPGTTNNEQFF. The CDR3 DNA reads as TGCAGTGCTCCTGGGACTACGAACAATGAGCAGTTCTTC. V is TRBV20-1 and J is TRBJ2-1; 7 nucleotides match TRBD2. Germline assignment: CDR1 DFQATT and CDR2 SNEGSKA (reference sequence). CDR3 length: 13 amino acids. Germline trimming cut 5 bases from V and 5 bases from J; bases unmatched to any gene: 6.